This TCR beta chain was obtained from a study of blood T cell repertoires in COVID-19. Per the original methods: Nucleated cell number was recorded as an estimate derived from reference gene primer amplification. The protocol was immunoSEQ multiplex PCR, while the TCRdb copy is restricted to in-frame clones and leaves out a portion. The DNA gave D and trimming, while V, J and clone size come from that table. The repertoire holds some 190,000 clones, with around 85% as singletons. Source material: peripheral blood. The sequence was obtained from a man between 60 and 70 years old with acute or convalescent COVID-19.

In DNA form, the CDR3 reads TGTGCCAGCAGCTTAGAATGGGACAGGGAAGACGGGGAGCTGTTTTTT. This translates into CASSLEWDREDGELFF. J is TRBJ2-2 and V is TRBV11-3; 9 bases match TRBD1. The CDR3 is 16 amino acids. The V and J ends lost 0 bases and 7 bases, in that order; junction bases with no gene match: 6. Germline CDR1 reads SGHNT; CDR2 reads YENEEA. Drawing the rest from reference TRBV11-3 and TRBJ2-2, the complete variable domain is EAGVVQSPRYKIIEKKQPVAFWCNPISGHNTLYWYLQNLGQGPELLIRYENEEAVDDSQLPKDRFSAERLKGVDSTLKIQPAELGDSAVYLCASSLEWDREDGELFFGEGSRLTVL.